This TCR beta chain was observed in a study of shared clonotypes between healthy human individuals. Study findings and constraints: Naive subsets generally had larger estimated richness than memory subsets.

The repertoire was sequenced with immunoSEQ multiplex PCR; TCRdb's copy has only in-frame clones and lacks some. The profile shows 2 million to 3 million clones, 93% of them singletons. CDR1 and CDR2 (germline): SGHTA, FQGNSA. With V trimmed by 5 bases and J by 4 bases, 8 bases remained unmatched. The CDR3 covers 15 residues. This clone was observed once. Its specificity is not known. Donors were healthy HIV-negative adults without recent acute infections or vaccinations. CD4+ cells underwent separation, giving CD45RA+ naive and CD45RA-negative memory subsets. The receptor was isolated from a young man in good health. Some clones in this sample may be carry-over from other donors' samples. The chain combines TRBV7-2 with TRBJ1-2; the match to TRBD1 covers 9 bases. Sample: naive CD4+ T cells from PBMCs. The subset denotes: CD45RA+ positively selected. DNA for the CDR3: TGTGCCAGCAGCGAGGACAGGGGACTCGTCTATGGCTACACCTTC. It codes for CASSEDRGLVYGYTF.